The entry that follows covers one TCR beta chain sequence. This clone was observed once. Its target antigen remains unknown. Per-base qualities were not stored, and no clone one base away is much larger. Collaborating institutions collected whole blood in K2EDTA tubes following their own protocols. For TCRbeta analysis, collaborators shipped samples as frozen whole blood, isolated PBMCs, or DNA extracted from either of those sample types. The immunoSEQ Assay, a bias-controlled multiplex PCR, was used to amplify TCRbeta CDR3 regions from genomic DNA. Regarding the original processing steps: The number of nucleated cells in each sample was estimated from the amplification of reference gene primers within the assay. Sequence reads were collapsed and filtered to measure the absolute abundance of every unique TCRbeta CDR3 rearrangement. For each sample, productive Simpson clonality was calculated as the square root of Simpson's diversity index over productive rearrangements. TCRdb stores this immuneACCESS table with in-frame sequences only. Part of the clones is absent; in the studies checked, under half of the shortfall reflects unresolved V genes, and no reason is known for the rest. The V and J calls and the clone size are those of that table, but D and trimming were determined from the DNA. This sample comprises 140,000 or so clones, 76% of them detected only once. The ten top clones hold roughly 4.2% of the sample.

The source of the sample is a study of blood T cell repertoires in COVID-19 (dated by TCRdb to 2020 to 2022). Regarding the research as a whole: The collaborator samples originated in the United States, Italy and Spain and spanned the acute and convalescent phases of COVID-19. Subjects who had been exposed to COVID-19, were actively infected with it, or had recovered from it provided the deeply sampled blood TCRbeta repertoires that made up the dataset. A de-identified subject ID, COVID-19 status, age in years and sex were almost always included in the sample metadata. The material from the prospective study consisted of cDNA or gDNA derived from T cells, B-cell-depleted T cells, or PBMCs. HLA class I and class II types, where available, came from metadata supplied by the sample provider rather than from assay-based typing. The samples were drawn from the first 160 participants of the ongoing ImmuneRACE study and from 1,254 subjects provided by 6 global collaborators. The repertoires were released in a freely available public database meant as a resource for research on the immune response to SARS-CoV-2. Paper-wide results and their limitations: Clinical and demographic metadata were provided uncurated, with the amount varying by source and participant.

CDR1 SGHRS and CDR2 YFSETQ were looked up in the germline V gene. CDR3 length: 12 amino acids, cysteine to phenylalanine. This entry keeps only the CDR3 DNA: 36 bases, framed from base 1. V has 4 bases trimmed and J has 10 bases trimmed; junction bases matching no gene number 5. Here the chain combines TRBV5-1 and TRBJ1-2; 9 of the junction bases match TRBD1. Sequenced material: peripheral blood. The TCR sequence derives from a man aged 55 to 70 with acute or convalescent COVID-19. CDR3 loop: CASSPGQGDYTF. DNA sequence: TGCGCCAGCAGCCCGGGACAGGGAGACTACACCTTC.